This TCR beta chain was captured in a study of T cells in Graves' hyperthyroidism and ophthalmopathy (dated by TCRdb to between 2017 and 2020). Notes on the research overall: Peripheral blood was collected at initial diagnosis, before any treatment. After sampling, hyperthyroidism patients received methimazole starting at 30 mg daily, and ophthalmopathy patients received high-dose intravenous methylprednisolone. An independent validation cohort of fewer than 20 hyperthyroidism patients and about 16 patients who later progressed to ophthalmopathy tested prospective prediction of ophthalmopathy. The roughly 91 discovery patients were randomly divided into training and test sets at a 7:3 ratio. A discovery cohort of 95 to 100 patients, 43 with Graves' ophthalmopathy and about 60 with stable Graves' hyperthyroidism, was used to find distinguishing TCR V-J signatures. According to the paper, TCR Vbeta CDR3 sequencing was carried out on 135 peripheral blood samples, which came from under 50 ophthalmopathy, some 73 hyperthyroidism and about 17 progressor patients. Thyroid tissue and blood T-cell repertoires from about six Graves' hyperthyroidism patients were also compared in the study.

A remark on this clonotype: This receptor's antigen is unknown. Per-base qualities were not stored, and no clone one base away is much larger.

Graves' hyperthyroidism was defined as stable when no progression to ophthalmopathy occurred over 18 months of follow-up. Hyperthyroidism patients were aged 18 to 65 years and newly diagnosed, with disease duration of less than 2 months. Patients with uncontrolled infections, other autoimmune diseases, pregnancy or lactation were excluded. Diagnoses relied on clinical symptoms, serum thyroxine and TRAb, thyroid ultrasound and orbital computed tomography. PBMCs were isolated from 8 to 10 ml of fresh peripheral blood by Ficoll-Paque density gradient centrifugation. Total RNA was extracted with Trizol reagent, and quality was checked on an Agilent 2100 Bioanalyzer. The TCR beta CDR3 regions were amplified from RNA transcripts. For the first round of RT-PCR on the TCR CDR3, the HTBI primer set was used together with the Qiagen OneStep RT-PCR kit. A second multiplex PCR round built the libraries, followed by size selection and purification. Sequencing of the libraries was done on an Illumina HiSeq2000 using paired-end 100 bp reads. The authors' analysis ran thus. SOAPnuke was used to process the raw data, with reads discarded if the reads contained adapters or uncalled bases, had a mean Phred below 15, or lacked an exact constant-primer or identifier match. High-quality paired reads were merged using COPE v1.2.5, and each unique nucleotide sequence was defined as a clonotype. Clonotypes were aligned to IMGT TRBV, TRBD and TRBJ reference segments using MiTCR v1.1. Analysis was restricted to V-J combinations with a frequency above 0.0001, which covered about 99% of repertoires. The TCS score was defined as F50 (clonal expansion) divided by E x V (chaos), with BLOSUM62-based TCRdist calculated between CDR3 peptides within each V-J. Welch's t-statistics and random forest reduced roughly 500 V-J features to 13, which were used in a naive Bayes classifier (R e1071). Using fastp trimming at Q25 and MiXCR clonotype assembly, TCRdb reanalyzed the public sequencing data and kept in-frame beta chains. Each CDR3 protein gets just one entry, which takes the most common genes and DNA from the rows behind it. Clone size and V and J calls follow TCRdb, not the original study. Within this sample are 400,000 to 500,000 distinct CDR3 sequences, with about an eighth of them counted one time only. 5% to 6% of the sample is taken by the ten largest.

Beyond this particular receptor, the publication reports: In validation, the model predicted progression to ophthalmopathy a median of around 6.5 months before onset, with roughly 71% sensitivity and roughly 77% specificity. Sample size was not statistically predetermined, and investigators were not blinded to group allocation. Blood samples also contained most of the expanded thyroid clonotypes (frequency above 0.001), which suggests that blood repertoires may reflect thyroid immune responses. Ophthalmopathy was separated from stable hyperthyroidism by a 13 V-J signature model, with approximately 89% sensitivity and about 81% specificity obtained in cross-validation and 80%/75% obtained in testing.

V and J lose 5 bases and 5 bases, and a span of 14 bases separates them. The CDR3, cysteine through phenylalanine, is 14 amino acids long. The CDR3 DNA has 42 bases and is translated from base 1. The sample taken for sequencing was blood. The sequence was obtained from a woman aged 18-29 years with Graves' hyperthyroidism. The rearranged chain carries TRBV12-3 or TRBV12-4 and TRBJ2-3; a tentative D match to TRBD2 spans 7 bases. The DNA reads TGTGCCAGCAGTAGGGGGGGGAGAGGAGATACGCAGTATTTT. Translation gives CASSRGGRGDTQYF.